These 23 T cell receptor beta chains were sequenced from one sample in a study of blood T cell repertoires in COVID-19. Sequencing used immunoSEQ multiplex PCR; TCRdb keeps in-frame clones, though not all of them. The sample consists of about 270,000 clones, approximately 89% of them appearing once. Sequenced input: peripheral blood. These receptors were obtained from a man aged 35 to 55 with active or convalescent COVID-19.

The chain carries TRBV3-1 (or the pseudogene TRBV3-2) and TRBJ1-4, with 8 positions matching TRBD1. The V gene end was trimmed by 3 bases and the J gene end by 4 bases; junction bases not matched to a gene: 4. CDR1 and CDR2 from the germline V gene are LGHDT and YNNKEL (reference sequence). CDR3 size: 15 residues. CDR3 region: CASSHRGLVNEKLFF. The CDR3 nucleotides are TGTGCCAGCAGCCACAGGGGGCTGGTTAATGAAAAACTGTTTTTT.

V usage is TRBV5-6 and J usage is TRBJ1-2; TRBD1 might be the D (5 bases). Trimming removed 1 base from V and 1 base from J, with 5 bases in between. CDR1 is SGHDT and CDR2 is YYEEEE in the germline V gene. The CDR3 is 13 residues long. CDR3: CASSLQGNYGYTF. CDR3 nucleotides: TGTGCCAGCAGCTTGCAGGGTAACTATGGCTACACCTTC.

The V gene is TRBV9, the J gene TRBJ2-3, with D possibly matching TRBD1 (6 bases). The ends were cut back, 0 bases at V and 4 bases at J, with 9 bases in the middle. The CDR3 extends over 14 amino acids. Germline lookup yields CDR1 SGDLS and CDR2 YYNGEE. CDR3 region: CASSVAGGPDTQYF. CDR3 sequence (DNA): TGTGCCAGCAGCGTAGCTGGGGGCCCAGATACGCAGTATTTT.

This clone was observed once. This chain joins TRBV7-9 and TRBJ2-7; the match to TRBD1 covers 7 bases. This CDR3 is built from 13 residues. V dropped 5 bases and J dropped 6; count of bases not matched to a gene: 7. Germline assignment: CDR1 SEHNR and CDR2 FQNEAQ (reference sequence). CDR3 nucleotide sequence: TGTGCCAGCAGCAGACGGGACAGCATCGAGCAGTACTTC. Translated, it gives CASSRRDSIEQYF.

The rearrangement links TRBV11-3 to TRBJ2-5; the D gene is possibly TRBD2 (6 bases). This CDR3 region has 15 residues. CDR1 is SGHNT and CDR2 is YENEEA in the germline V gene. V lost 2 bases and J lost 1, with 11 bases in between. The CDR3 DNA sequence: TGTGCCAGCAGCTTAATGCGGGGATTCCAAGAGACCCAGTACTTC. It yields the protein CASSLMRGFQETQYF.

This chain joins TRBV29-1 and TRBJ1-3; 8 positions agree with TRBD1. Germline CDR1 is SQVTM and CDR2 is ANQGSEA. V was clipped by 7 bases and J by 7 bases; unmatched bases: 6. The CDR3 is made up of 12 amino acids. The CDR3 reads CSAITGGNTIYF. In DNA, the CDR3 is TGCAGCGCTATCACAGGGGGGAACACCATATATTTT.

This chain uses TRBV11-2 with TRBJ2-5; 9 nucleotides align to TRBD1. The CDR3 runs to 14 residues. Trimming cost V 4 bases and J 5 bases; bases outside gene matches: 5. Germline assignment: CDR1 SGHAT and CDR2 FQNNGV. CDR3 residues: CASSSGQGRETQYF. CDR3 nucleotide sequence: TGTGCCAGCAGCTCGGGACAGGGCAGGGAGACCCAGTACTTC. The full variable domain, its missing parts supplied by reference TRBV11-2 and TRBJ2-5, is EAGVAQSPRYKIIEKRQSVAFWCNPISGHATLYWYQQILGQGPKLLIQFQNNGVVDDSQLPKDRFSAERLKGVDSTLKIQPAKLEDSAVYLCASSSGQGRETQYFGPGTRLLVL.

The CDR3 reads CASSQDSSLNRSPLHF. In DNA form, the CDR3 reads TGTGCCAGCAGCCAAGATTCCTCCCTAAACAGGTCACCCCTCCACTTT. The rearrangement links TRBV4-2 to TRBJ1-6, with D possibly being TRBD1 (5 bases). The germline V gene encodes CDR1 LGHNA and CDR2 YNFKEQ. V shed 0 bases and J shed 10 bases, with 16 bases lying between them. The CDR3 consists of 16 residues.

The chain links TRBV19 to TRBJ1-1, with TRBD1 identical over 8 bases. Unmatched junction bases numbered 5, after V lost 1 base and J lost 10 bases. CDR1 LNHDA and CDR2 SQIVND come from the germline V gene (reference sequence). The CDR3 runs 13 residues. As DNA, the CDR3 is TGTGCCAGTAGTATAGTTGACAGGGGACCAGCTTTCTTT. Amino acid sequence: CASSIVDRGPAFF.

This clone was picked up one time. The chain has TRBV5-4 and TRBJ2-3; maybe TRBD2 (6 bases). The germline CDR1 and CDR2 sequences are SGHNT and YYREEE (reference sequence). Trimming stripped 4 bases from V and 2 bases from J, with 14 bases between. CDR3 length: 15 amino acids. The CDR3 DNA is TGTGCCAGCAGCATAACGGGACTTTACACAGATACGCAGTATTTT. Translation: CASSITGLYTDTQYF.

The V and J genes are TRBV7-9 and TRBJ1-6; D is ambiguous. The germline V gene encodes CDR1 SEHNR and CDR2 FQNEAQ (reference sequence). This CDR3 has 13 residues. The V end was cut by 4 bases, the J end by 8 bases, with 9 bases between. The CDR3 coding sequence is TGTGCCAGCAGCTCAACAGCGGATTCACCCCTCCACTTT. Its protein is CASSSTADSPLHF.

This clone was seen more than once but under ten times. J is TRBJ2-2 and V is TRBV20-1, with TRBD2 identical over 11 bases. Germline V gene lookup returns CDR1 DFQATT and CDR2 SNEGSKA (reference sequence). V lost 3 bases to trimming and J lost 1 base; unmatched junction nucleotides: 4. This CDR3 has 16 amino acids. CDR3 bases: TGCAGTGCTAGTTCCCTAGCGGGGGGGAACACCGGGGAGCTGTTTTTT. It specifies CSASSLAGGNTGELFF.

This chain connects TRBV6-1 to TRBJ1-1, with TRBD1 identical over 9 bases. From germline, CDR1 is MNHNS and CDR2 SASEGT. The CDR3 loop spans 17 amino acids. V gave up 0 bases and J gave up 4 bases; unmatched junction bases: 9. The CDR3 sequence: CASSEAVGQGRSTEAFF. CDR3 nucleotide sequence: TGTGCCAGCAGTGAAGCGGTCGGACAGGGGAGGAGCACTGAAGCTTTCTTT.

V usage is TRBV15 and J usage is TRBJ2-1; tentative D call: TRBD2 (5 bases). The CDR3 contains 12 residues. V was shortened by 5 bases and J by 10 bases, with 12 bases between the two germline ends. Germline CDR1 and CDR2: LNHNV and YYDKDF (reference sequence). CDR3: CATSGTWEEQFF. Here the CDR3 DNA reads TGTGCCACCAGCGGCACCTGGGAGGAGCAGTTCTTC.

This chain uses TRBV24-1 with TRBJ2-2, with D maybe TRBD1 (6 bases). V was trimmed by 0 bases and J by 3 bases, leaving 10 bases between them. Germline lookup yields CDR1 KGHDR and CDR2 SFDVKD. This CDR3 region has 16 residues. The CDR3 coding sequence is TGTGCCACCAGTGATTTGGGCAGGGGACACACCGGGGAGCTGTTTTTT. Its translation is CATSDLGRGHTGELFF.

This chain uses TRBV7-2 with TRBJ1-5, with a tentative D call TRBD1 (6 bases). Germline CDR1 is SGHTA and CDR2 is FQGNSA. CDR3 length: 16 residues. Trimming left V 1 base short and J 6 bases short, with 16 bases between. CDR3 nucleotide sequence: TGTGCCAGCAGCTTAGATTCCAGGGGTTTGGCTCAGCCCCAGCATTTT. Translating gives CASSLDSRGLAQPQHF.

This chain connects TRBV15 to TRBJ2-1, with 14 bases fitting TRBD2. J was trimmed by 8 bases and V by 5 bases; bases with no gene match: 5. CDR3 length equals 15 residues. The germline V gene has CDR1 LNHNV and CDR2 YYDKDF (reference sequence). The CDR3: CATSQGLAGEDEQFF. The CDR3 DNA follows: TGTGCCACCAGCCAGGGACTAGCGGGGGAGGATGAGCAGTTCTTC.

The chain joins TRBV7-3 to TRBJ2-1; TRBD2 agrees at 7 bases. Germline assignment: CDR1 SGHTA and CDR2 FQGTGA. With 5 bases clipped from V and 11 bases from J, the junction kept 9 bases outside the gene matches. The CDR3 totals 13 residues. The CDR3, as DNA: TGTGCCAGCAGCCCCCTAGCGGAGGATAAGCAGTTCTTC. Encoded protein: CASSPLAEDKQFF.

The chain has TRBV2 and TRBJ2-5; D is ambiguous. V dropped 6 bases and J dropped 5 bases, with 7 bases sitting between them. Germline V CDR1 and CDR2: SNHLY, FYNNEI. This CDR3 comprises 11 residues. CDR3: CASSFPETQYF. The CDR3 DNA follows: TGTGCCAGCAGCTTCCCGGAGACCCAGTACTTC.

Comment on this clone: A read error may account for a junction end that differs from germline. The chain uses TRBV11-3 and TRBJ1-3, with D maybe TRBD1 (5 bases). There are 11 residues in the CDR3. Germline V gene sequence: CDR1 SGHNT, CDR2 YENEEA. The CDR3: CASGTGNTIYF. The CDR3, as DNA: TGTGCCAGCGGGACTGGGAACACCATATATTTT.

This clone was seen only once. The chain couples TRBV20-1 to TRBJ2-1; no clear D. Germline CDR1 is DFQATT and CDR2 is SNEGSKA (reference sequence). Trimming removed 6 bases at V and 10 bases at J, with 13 bases between. The CDR3 spans 11 residues. CDR3 DNA sequence: TGCAGTGCCCCAGATCTGGAGGAGCAGTTCTTC. Translated: CSAPDLEEQFF.

This clone occurred once. The chain is built from TRBV4-2 and TRBJ2-7, with 7 bases aligning to TRBD2. There are 15 residues in the CDR3. Germline V gene data show CDR1 as LGHNA and CDR2 as YNFKEQ. V lost 4 bases and J lost 2; bases outside the gene matches: 8. CDR3 region: CASSPWAGVTYEQYF. DNA of the CDR3: TGTGCCAGCAGCCCTTGGGCGGGAGTGACCTACGAGCAGTACTTC.

The chain joins TRBV3-1 (or the pseudogene TRBV3-2) to TRBJ2-1, with D perhaps TRBD1 (6 bases). The CDR3 is 14 residues long. Germline CDR1 reads LGHDT; CDR2 reads YNNKEL (reference sequence). V dropped 7 bases and J dropped 6 bases, with 16 bases sitting between them. The CDR3 DNA sequence: TGTGCCAGCACCTGGGGACAAACGGGCAATGAGCAGTTCTTC. Translated, it gives CASTWGQTGNEQFF.